The source of this T cell receptor (beta chain) is a study of OX40 agonist ivuxolimab in advanced cancers. The overall study: People who had prior anti-PD-1, anti-PD-L1 or anti-CTLA-4 therapy could take part, and under 45% had some. Points from the study as a whole: CD4+ and CD8+ T cells in blood underwent clonal expansion by week 6 at 0.1 to 3.0 mg/kg. Averaged across samples, CD8+ T cells carried more expanded clones than CD4+ did.

The CDR3 extends over 14 amino acids. CDR1 SGHTA and CDR2 FQGTGA come from the germline V gene. A word on this clone: Its antigen is not identified. An end of the junction differs from the germline gene, which may be a read error.

TCRdb's table, derived via immunoSEQ multiplex PCR, lists solely in-frame clones and lacks some. The repertoire holds 30,000 or so clones, with more than 75% as singletons. The sample consisted of CD4+ or CD8+ T cells sorted from blood, taken in a trial of the OX40 agonist ivuxolimab. The TCR comes from an adult with an advanced solid tumor such as melanoma, head and neck, liver or kidney cancer. The rearrangement uses TRBV7-3 and TRBJ2-7; TRBD2 is a possible D gene (5 bases). The CDR3 coding sequence is TGTGCCAGCAGCGTAACTACTAGCTCCTACGAGCAGTACTTC. It specifies CASSVTTSSYEQYF.